This passage covers 29 T cell receptor beta chains from one sample sequenced in a study of T cell repertoires in cytomegalovirus infection. These TCRs' antigens remain unknown. TCRdb reanalysed the reads using MiXCR and keeps one entry per CDR3 protein. The sample lists more than 300,000 distinct CDR3 sequences; about a third were seen once. Material: cultured PBMCs, obtained from culture after CMV antigen stimulation. These receptors originate from a human donor in good health (CMV status not recorded). Some clones in this sample may be carry-over from other donors' samples.

This clonotype was seen at least ten times. This sequence joins TRBV12-3 or TRBV12-4 and TRBJ2-7; D is possibly TRBD2 (6 bases). Trimming stripped 3 bases from V and 2 bases from J, with 8 bases between. The CDR3 totals 13 residues. The CDR3 spells CASSLGGTYEQYF. The CDR3 DNA reads TGTGCCAGCAGTTTGGGGGGAACCTACGAGCAGTACTTC.

The chain joins TRBV6-2 or TRBV6-3 to TRBJ2-5; 8 nucleotides match TRBD1. There are 17 residues in the CDR3. Germline values: CDR1 MNHEY, CDR2 SVGEGT. With 5 bases clipped from V and 2 bases from J, the junction kept 13 bases outside the gene matches. The CDR3 DNA reads as TGTGCCAGCAGTCCCGGGCTCGGACAGGGCGGACAAGAGACCCAGTACTTC. This sequence encodes CASSPGLGQGGQETQYF.

In its sample, this clonotype was seen a few times. The rearrangement links TRBV20-1 to TRBJ2-5; 10 positions agree with TRBD2. Germline CDR1 reads DFQATT; CDR2 reads SNEGSKA (reference sequence). This CDR3 region has 15 residues. Trimming cost V 3 bases and J 5 bases; bases outside gene matches: 9. This chain's CDR3 is CSASRLAGAWETQYF. CDR3 DNA sequence: TGCAGTGCTAGCCGGCTAGCGGGAGCCTGGGAGACCCAGTACTTC.

The gene calls are TRBV6-4 and TRBJ2-1, with TRBD2 matching 7 bases. Germline V gene lookup returns CDR1 MRHNA and CDR2 SNTAGT. Germline trimming cut 2 bases from V and 3 bases from J; bases unmatched to any gene: 4. The CDR3 runs to 15 residues. The CDR3 protein is CASSDAGVDYNEQFF. Here the CDR3 DNA reads TGTGCCAGCAGTGACGCGGGAGTAGACTACAATGAGCAGTTCTTC.

This clonotype was observed at least ten times. The chain carries TRBV7-9 and TRBJ2-1; 7 bases are a match to TRBD2. Germline V gene data show CDR1 as SEHNR and CDR2 as FQNEAQ (reference sequence). With V trimmed by 7 bases and J by 2 bases, 14 bases remained unmatched. This CDR3 is built from 17 residues. The CDR3 loop is CASTPRLAEGAYNEQFF. In DNA, the CDR3 is TGTGCCAGCACCCCTCGTCTAGCGGAAGGAGCCTACAATGAGCAGTTCTTC.

The chain couples TRBV27 to TRBJ1-1; D remains unclear. This CDR3 is built from 16 residues. The V end lost 7 bases, the J end lost 0 bases, and 18 bases lay between the germline ends. In germline, CDR1 is MNHEY, CDR2 SMNVEV (reference sequence). This CDR3 is CASNVQASPMNTEAFF. Here the CDR3 DNA reads TGTGCCAGCAACGTGCAGGCGTCGCCTATGAACACTGAAGCTTTCTTT.

The V call is TRBV4-1, the J call TRBJ2-7, with 9 bases identical to TRBD2. This CDR3 region has 17 residues. Germline values: CDR1 MGHRA, CDR2 YSYEKL. The V gene end was trimmed by 6 bases and the J gene end by 3 bases; junction bases not matched to a gene: 15. The CDR3 coding sequence is TGCGCCAGCAGTCGTCCGGGAGCGGGAGGACTTTACTACGAGCAGTACTTC. Translated, it gives CASSRPGAGGLYYEQYF.

The chain joins TRBV11-2 to TRBJ2-1; 9 bases fit TRBD1. Trimming removed 6 bases from V and 3 bases from J; junction bases left unmatched: 18. The CDR3 consists of 19 residues. Germline CDR1 SGHAT, CDR2 FQNNGV. CDR3 in amino acids: CASRGGGTGGKLSYNEQFF. CDR3 nucleotides: TGTGCCAGCAGGGGGGGTGGAACAGGGGGCAAATTAAGCTACAATGAGCAGTTCTTC.

This clonotype was detected a few times. This chain joins TRBV15 and TRBJ2-5, with D perhaps assigned TRBD1 or TRBD2 (7 bases each). The V and J ends lost 2 bases and 2 bases respectively, with 15 bases between them. Germline V lookup: CDR1 LNHNV, CDR2 YYDKDF (reference sequence). The CDR3 totals 16 residues. The CDR3 DNA reads as TGTGCCACCAGCAGACAGACAGGGAGGGGACAAGAGACCCAGTACTTC. Protein: CATSRQTGRGQETQYF.

CDR3 region: CASSPREKGSYEQYF. CDR3 nucleotide sequence: TGTGCCAGCAGCCCGCGGGAGAAAGGCTCCTACGAGCAGTACTTC. V and J are TRBV7-9 and TRBJ2-7; 7 nucleotides line up with TRBD2. CDR1 and CDR2 from the germline V gene are SEHNR and FQNEAQ (reference sequence). V lost 5 bases, J lost 0 bases, and 7 bases stayed unmatched. The CDR3 is 15 amino acids.

The J gene is TRBJ2-2, the V gene TRBV4-1, with 9 bases lining up with TRBD2. The CDR3 has 17 amino acids. The germline V gene has CDR1 MGHRA and CDR2 YSYEKL. With 0 bases clipped from V and 5 bases from J, the junction kept 7 bases outside the gene matches. CDR3 in DNA: TGCGCCAGCAGCCAAGATGTGGCGGGAGGGGGGACCGGGGAGCTGTTTTTT. This translates into CASSQDVAGGGTGELFF.

The chain combines TRBV24-1 with TRBJ2-3, with D uncertain. There are 14 residues in the CDR3. V lost 1 base and J lost 8, with 12 bases in between. Looked up from germline, CDR1 is KGHDR and CDR2 is SFDVKD. CDR3: CATSDLADVGTQYF. For the CDR3, the DNA is TGTGCCACCAGTGATTTAGCTGACGTTGGTACGCAGTATTTT.

At least ten counts were recorded for this clonotype. V is TRBV7-2 and J is TRBJ2-5; D unresolved. Germline-derived CDR1 and CDR2 are SGHTA and FQGNSA. V was pared by 0 bases and J by 5 bases, with 13 bases between. This CDR3 has 15 amino acids. The CDR3 DNA sequence: TGTGCCAGCAGCTTAGCGTTTTCGCTACGGGAGACCCAGTACTTC. It specifies CASSLAFSLRETQYF.

This clonotype was seen only a few times. The rearrangement uses TRBV7-9 and TRBJ2-3; D is unclear. Germline CDR1 reads SEHNR; CDR2 reads FQNEAQ (reference sequence). The CDR3 covers 16 residues. The V gene lost 0 bases and the J gene lost 2 bases, with 12 bases spanning the gap. CDR3 residues: CASSLADLKTTDTQYF. Here the CDR3 DNA reads TGTGCCAGCAGCTTAGCGGACCTGAAAACCACAGATACGCAGTATTTT.

The table lists this clonotype with a few counts. The chain recombines TRBV5-5 with TRBJ1-6; TRBD1 agrees at 7 bases. The ends lost 0 bases at V and 10 bases at J; junction bases unmatched: 4. Germline V gene sequence: CDR1 SGHKS, CDR2 YYEKEE (reference sequence). This CDR3 spans 14 amino acids. The CDR3 spells CASSLVTGVSPLHF. CDR3 DNA: TGTGCCAGCAGCTTGGTAACAGGGGTATCACCCCTCCACTTT.

This clonotype was detected ten times or more. The gene calls are TRBV7-2 and TRBJ1-4; D unclear. The ends were cut back, 1 base at V and 8 bases at J, with 17 bases in the middle. Per the germline V gene, CDR1 is SGHTA and CDR2 is FQGNSA. The CDR3 consists of 16 residues. Written as DNA, the CDR3 is TGTGCCAGCAGCTTAGAGGCAGTAACGGTTGGAGAAAAACTGTTTTTT. Its translation is CASSLEAVTVGEKLFF.

The chain uses TRBV6-1 and TRBJ2-7; 11 bases are shared with TRBD2. Germline assignment: CDR1 MNHNS and CDR2 SASEGT. Trimming removed 6 bases from V and 2 bases from J; junction bases left unmatched: 3. The CDR3 totals 14 residues. The CDR3 bases are TGTGCCAGCAGGAGACTAGCGGGGCCCTACGAGCAGTACTTC. Encoded protein: CASRRLAGPYEQYF.

This clonotype was detected only a few times. The chain links TRBV10-3 to TRBJ2-1; 11 bases agree with TRBD1. CDR3 length: 15 residues. Germline CDR1 ENHRY, CDR2 SYGVKD. The V gene end was trimmed by 4 bases and the J gene end by 9 bases; junction bases not matched to a gene: 8. The CDR3 DNA reads TGTGCCATCAGTGGGTCCTCGGGACAGGGGGGTGAGCAGTTCTTC. Translation gives CAISGSSGQGGEQFF.

This chain connects TRBV5-8 to TRBJ1-3; D is undetermined. CDR3 length equals 17 residues. Germline V lookup: CDR1 SGHTS, CDR2 YDEGEE. The V and J ends lost 1 base and 0 bases respectively, with 14 bases between them. CDR3 sequence reads: CASSLRARGNSGNTIYF. The CDR3 DNA is TGTGCCAGCAGCTTGAGGGCTCGCGGCAACTCTGGAAACACCATATATTTT.

On this clonotype: A read error may be the cause here, since a much bigger clone is one base away. The chain couples TRBV7-2 to TRBJ1-2, with TRBD1 matching 7 bases. The junction had 8 bases not matched to a gene; V was cut back by 2 bases and J by 8 bases. This CDR3 spans 14 amino acids. The V gene's germline CDR1 is SGHTA and CDR2 FQGNSA. The CDR3 protein is CASSLQQGSQGYTF. The DNA for the CDR3 is TGTGCCAGCAGCTTACAACAGGGGTCGCAGGGCTACACCTTC.

The rearrangement uses TRBV6-5 and TRBJ1-3; possible D gene TRBD1, 6 bases. CDR1 and CDR2 from the germline V gene are MNHEY and SVGAGI. Trimming removed 0 bases at V and 2 bases at J, with 8 bases between. This CDR3 spans 15 amino acids. The CDR3 nucleotides are TGTGCCAGCAGTTACTCACCAGGGGCTGGAAACACCATATATTTT. It yields the protein CASSYSPGAGNTIYF.

The chain links TRBV28 to TRBJ2-2; 10 nucleotides line up with TRBD2. Germline V gene data show CDR1 as MDHEN and CDR2 as SYDVKM. The CDR3 length is 18 residues. Unmatched junction bases numbered 20, after V lost 11 bases and J lost 5 bases. The CDR3: CAPIVMPSGRPITGELFF. In DNA form, the CDR3 reads TGTGCCCCGATTGTGATGCCTAGCGGGAGACCTATTACCGGGGAGCTGTTTTTT.

This clonotype was seen many times. This chain connects TRBV7-8 to TRBJ2-7; 13 bases align to TRBD2. Germline V gives CDR1 SGHVS, CDR2 FQNEAQ. This CDR3 region has 17 residues. The V and J ends lost 9 bases and 3 bases, in that order; junction bases with no gene match: 14. The CDR3 sequence: CASIRGLAGVNIYEQYF. The CDR3 DNA is TGTGCCAGTATCCGAGGACTAGCGGGAGTGAATATCTACGAGCAGTACTTC.

The rearrangement links TRBV10-3 to TRBJ1-1; a weak D match, TRBD1 (5 bases). CDR1 is ENHRY and CDR2 is SYGVKD in the germline V gene. The V gene lost 6 bases and the J gene lost 4 bases, with 12 bases spanning the gap. CDR3 length: 13 amino acids. This chain's CDR3 is CAIRGDYGTEAFF. The CDR3 bases are TGTGCCATCAGGGGGGACTATGGCACTGAAGCTTTCTTT.

A few counts support this clonotype. This sequence joins TRBV5-4 and TRBJ2-1; D is perhaps TRBD2 (6 bases). CDR3 length equals 14 residues. Germline V lookup: CDR1 SGHNT, CDR2 YYREEE (reference sequence). With 1 base removed from V and 9 bases from J, the gap between germline ends came to 14 bases. The CDR3 sequence is CASSLTGVEGEQFF. The CDR3, as DNA: TGTGCCAGCAGCTTGACGGGGGTGGAAGGTGAGCAGTTCTTC.

This clonotype was recorded a few times. The chain uses TRBV7-2 and TRBJ2-5; D is possibly TRBD1 (6 bases). V dropped 5 bases and J dropped 1 base, with 17 bases sitting between them. The CDR3 totals 16 residues. The germline gives CDR1 SGHTA, CDR2 FQGNSA. The CDR3 sequence is CASSAPRTVFQETQYF. CDR3 nucleotides: TGTGCCAGCAGCGCCCCACGGACAGTTTTCCAAGAGACCCAGTACTTC.

At least ten counts were recorded for this clonotype. The chain carries TRBV7-6 and TRBJ1-4; D ambiguous. Per germline, CDR1 SGHVS and CDR2 FNYEAQ. V was pared by 5 bases and J by 0 bases, with 10 bases between. CDR3 size: 15 residues. The CDR3 spells CASSTRTSTNEKLFF. In DNA, the CDR3 is TGTGCCAGCAGCACTCGGACGTCAACTAATGAAAAACTGTTTTTT.

The chain uses TRBV5-1 and TRBJ1-1; TRBD1 matches at 9 bases. The germline gives CDR1 SGHRS, CDR2 YFSETQ. This CDR3 has 14 residues. The ends lost 6 bases at V and 5 bases at J; junction bases unmatched: 8. DNA of the CDR3: TGCGCCAGCAAAGTGGGACAGGGTGAGACTGAAGCTTTCTTT. It is translated as CASKVGQGETEAFF.

This clonotype was detected only a few times. This chain links TRBV12-3 or TRBV12-4 with TRBJ1-5; TRBD1 might be the D (6 bases). The V end was cut by 5 bases, the J end by 4 bases, with 15 bases between. The CDR3 spans 15 residues. In DNA, the CDR3 is TGTGCCAGCAGTACCCCTGGACAGACAAATCAGCCCCAGCATTTT. Residues: CASSTPGQTNQPQHF.